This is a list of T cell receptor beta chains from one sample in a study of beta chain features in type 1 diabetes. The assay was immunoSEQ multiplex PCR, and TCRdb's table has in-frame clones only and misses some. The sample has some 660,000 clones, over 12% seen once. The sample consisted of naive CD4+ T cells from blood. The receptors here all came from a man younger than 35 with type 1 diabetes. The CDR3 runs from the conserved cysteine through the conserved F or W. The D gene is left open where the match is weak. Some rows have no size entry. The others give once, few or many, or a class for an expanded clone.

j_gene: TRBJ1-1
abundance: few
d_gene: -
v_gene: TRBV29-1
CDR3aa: CSVEDWGSQNTEAFF
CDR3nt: TGCAGCGTTGAAGATTGGGGCAGCCAGAACACTGAAGCTTTCTTT

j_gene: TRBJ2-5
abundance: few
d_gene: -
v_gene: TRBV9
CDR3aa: CASTAGAGETQYF
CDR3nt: TGTGCCAGCACGGCTGGGGCCGGGGAGACCCAGTACTTC

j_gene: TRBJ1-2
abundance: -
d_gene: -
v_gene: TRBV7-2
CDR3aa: CASSFRDTFYGYTF
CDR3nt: TGTGCCAGCAGCTTCCGGGACACGTTCTATGGCTACACCTTC

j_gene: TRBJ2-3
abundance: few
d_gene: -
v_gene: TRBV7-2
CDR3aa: CASAVFGDTQYF
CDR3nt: TGTGCCAGCGCCGTCTTTGGAGATACGCAGTATTTT

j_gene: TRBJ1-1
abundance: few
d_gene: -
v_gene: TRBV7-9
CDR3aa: CASSLYPRTNTEAFF
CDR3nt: TGTGCCAGCAGCTTATACCCTCGAACGAACACTGAAGCTTTCTTT

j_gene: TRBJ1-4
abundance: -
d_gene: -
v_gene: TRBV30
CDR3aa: CAWSVWGAREKLFF
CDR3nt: TGTGCCTGGAGTGTATGGGGCGCGAGGGAAAAACTGTTTTTT

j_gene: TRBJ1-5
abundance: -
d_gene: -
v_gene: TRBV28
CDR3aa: CASSLLYQPQHF
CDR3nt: TGTGCCAGCAGTTTACTTTATCAGCCCCAGCATTTT

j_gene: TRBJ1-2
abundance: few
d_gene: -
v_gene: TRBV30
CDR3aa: CAWSGRSYGYTF
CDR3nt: TGTGCCTGGAGCGGGCGAAGCTATGGCTACACCTTC

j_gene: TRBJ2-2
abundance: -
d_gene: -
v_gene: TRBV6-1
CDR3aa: CASSFDPVNTGELFF
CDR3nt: TGTGCCAGCAGCTTTGACCCAGTGAACACCGGGGAGCTGTTTTTT

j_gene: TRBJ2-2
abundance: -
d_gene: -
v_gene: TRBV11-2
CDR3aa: CASSLVSRDTGELFF
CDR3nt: TGTGCCAGCAGCTTAGTCTCTCGGGACACCGGGGAGCTGTTTTTT

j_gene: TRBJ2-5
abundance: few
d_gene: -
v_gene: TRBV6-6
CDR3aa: CASSSFANKETQYF
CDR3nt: TGTGCCAGCAGTTCCTTTGCAAATAAAGAGACCCAGTACTTC